A single T cell receptor (beta chain) is shown here with its context. This sample is part of a study of blood T cell repertoires in COVID-19. Study in general: COVID-19 samples, acute and convalescent, were from the United States, Italy and Spain.

Trimming cost V 1 base and J 0 bases, with 18 bases left between them. Germline V gene sequence: CDR1 MDHEN, CDR2 SYDVKM. The CDR3 is 18 residues long. Only in-frame clones appear in the TCRdb table, and some are missing; sequencing was by immunoSEQ multiplex PCR. The table lists about 92,000 clones, around 80% of them singletons, with roughly 8.2% in the top ten. The specimen was peripheral blood. V is TRBV28 and J is TRBJ1-1; tentative D call: TRBD1 (5 bases). The source is a man in his fifties who had recovered from COVID-19. CDR3 region: CASSLSLAGLTMNTEAFF. The CDR3 DNA reads as TGTGCCAGCAGTTTATCTTTGGCAGGGTTAACTATGAACACTGAAGCTTTCTTT.